This T cell receptor (beta chain) was observed in a study of spatial heterogeneity in lung cancer. Study summary: Around 24 months after resection was the median timing of the follow-up PBMC samples, which were sequenced when available. Consistently, beta-chain sequences turned up in larger numbers than alpha-chain sequences did. Raw sequencing reads included, on average, more than eight appearances of each unique TCR and UMI combination.

This clonotype was detected only a few times. As yet, its antigen is unknown. Regarding time point: blood at routine non-recurrence follow-up after resection. Unsorted samples of tumor, nontumor lung or frozen PBMC had their whole RNA sequenced. TCRdb called the 5' RACE reads again in MiXCR, with one record for every CDR3 protein. The sample shows around 110,000 distinct CDR3 sequences, less than 15% of them seen only once. Findings and limits, study-wide: Follow-up blood showed ubiquitous expanded tumor TCRs less than blood at resection did.

Sequencing was performed on PBMCs, taken at follow-up. This receptor was taken from a male donor with early-stage non-small cell lung cancer.

CDR3 region: CASRRLAGGTTGELFF. For the CDR3, the DNA is TGTGCCAGCAGAAGACTAGCGGGGGGAACCACCGGGGAGCTGTTTTTT. The chain couples TRBV11-2 to TRBJ2-2; 13 bases fit TRBD2. The CDR3 loop spans 16 amino acids. CDR1 SGHAT and CDR2 FQNNGV come from the germline V gene. Trimming took 6 bases from V and 4 from J; bases not matched to a gene: 5.